Presented here are 10 T cell receptor beta chains from one specimen sequenced in a study of shared clonotypes between healthy human individuals (dated by TCRdb to the early 2020s). The library came from the immunoSEQ multiplex PCR assay. What TCRdb holds here is the immuneACCESS table cut down to in-frame rearrangements. Part of the clones is not present; checked against another copy, under half of the missing clones reflect an unresolved V gene, and the others are unexplained. The sample includes over a million clones, with roughly 96% observed a single time. The ten largest clones take up approximately 1.2% of the sample. The sequencing input was naive CD4+ T cells sorted from blood. The sample's cell subset or site label, in plain terms: CD45RA+ positively selected. All receptors come from a man aged 30-40 years in good health.

The gene calls are TRBV27 and TRBJ1-5; D not certain. Germline CDR1 is MNHEY and CDR2 is SMNVEV (reference sequence). Trimming removed 1 base at V and 6 bases at J, with 7 bases between. The CDR3 spans 13 residues. CDR3 residues: CASSLLSGQPQHF. DNA of the CDR3: TGTGCCAGCAGTTTATTGTCGGGTCAGCCCCAGCATTTT.

The chain couples TRBV30 to TRBJ1-4; D is unresolved. This CDR3 is 15 amino acids long. The germline V gene has CDR1 GTSNPN and CDR2 SVGIG (reference sequence). The germline V and J ends were trimmed by 0 bases and 8 bases, with 16 bases remaining between them. The CDR3 spells CAWSVNGNPLEKLFF. The CDR3 region has the DNA TGTGCCTGGAGTGTAAACGGTAACCCCCTCGAAAAACTGTTTTTT. The entire variable domain, with the rest obtained from reference TRBV30 and TRBJ1-4, is as follows: SQTIHQWPATLVQPVGSPLSLECTVEGTSNPNLYWYRQAAGRGLQLLFYSVGIGQISSEVPQNLSASRPQDRQFILSSKKLLLSDSGFYLCAWSVNGNPLEKLFFGSGTQLSVL.

The chain joins TRBV4-3 to TRBJ1-5; no reliable D call. This CDR3 has 13 amino acids. V lost 0 bases, J lost 7 bases, and 7 bases lay in between. CDR1 LGHNA and CDR2 YSLEER come from the germline V gene. CDR3 residues: CASSQEGGQPQHF. DNA for the CDR3: TGCGCCAGCAGCCAAGAGGGCGGGCAGCCCCAGCATTTT.

Notes on this clone: Other DNA sequences within the sample encode an identical CDR3. This sequence joins TRBV5-1 and TRBJ2-5, with D hard to call. Germline V gene sequence: CDR1 SGHRS, CDR2 YFSETQ. V lost 1 base, J lost 4 bases, and 5 bases lay in between. CDR3 length equals 12 residues. CDR3 DNA: TGCGCCAGCAGCTTGTCACGAGAGACCCAGTACTTC. Its protein product is CASSLSRETQYF.

V is TRBV29-1 and J is TRBJ1-1, with 10 bases lining up with TRBD1. The length of the CDR3 is 14 residues. V dropped 3 bases and J dropped 2; count of bases not matched to a gene: 3. Germline V gene data show CDR1 as SQVTM and CDR2 as ANQGSEA. Here the CDR3 DNA reads TGCAGCGTTGACAGGGACAGGGGTAACACTGAAGCTTTCTTT. Protein product: CSVDRDRGNTEAFF.

On this clone: This sample includes further DNA sequences coding for the same CDR3. This chain connects TRBV19 to TRBJ2-2; no clear D gene. Germline V gene sequence: CDR1 LNHDA, CDR2 SQIVND (reference sequence). CDR3 length equals 12 residues. Trimming took off 8 bases at V and 5 bases at J, with 9 bases between the two ends. CDR3 residues: CASSGRTGELFF. For the CDR3, the DNA is TGTGCCAGTTCCGGGCGGACCGGGGAGCTGTTTTTT.

J is TRBJ1-4 and V is TRBV2; maybe TRBD1 (5 bases). The V gene's germline CDR1 is SNHLY and CDR2 FYNNEI. Trimming left V 6 bases short and J 8 bases short, with 16 bases between. This CDR3 has 14 residues. The CDR3 DNA is TGTGCCAGCAGGAATCTCCGGAGGGGAGAAAAACTGTTTTTT. Its translation: CASRNLRRGEKLFF. The full variable domain, rest sourced from reference TRBV2 and TRBJ1-4, is EPEVTQTPSHQVTQMGQEVILRCVPISNHLYFYWYRQILGQKVEFLVSFYNNEISEKSEIFDDQFSVERPDGSNFTLKIRSTKLEDSAMYFCASRNLRRGEKLFFGSGTQLSVL.

Worth noting for this clone: The sample carries other DNA sequences with the same CDR3. The V call is TRBV27, the J call TRBJ2-7; D is unclear. Germline lookup yields CDR1 MNHEY and CDR2 SMNVEV (reference sequence). The germline V and J ends were trimmed by 3 bases and 0 bases, with 6 bases remaining between them. CDR3 length equals 13 residues. The CDR3 loop is CASSLRGSYEQYF. DNA of the CDR3: TGTGCCAGCAGTTTGAGAGGCTCCTACGAGCAGTACTTC.

The chain couples TRBV6-1 to TRBJ1-5; 9 bases match TRBD1. V trimming: 7 bases; J trimming: 4 bases; junction bases outside the gene matches: 8. CDR3 length equals 15 residues. The germline V gene has CDR1 MNHNS and CDR2 SASEGT. The CDR3 sequence: CASKDRGVINQPQHF. The DNA of the CDR3 is TGTGCCAGCAAGGACAGGGGCGTTATAAATCAGCCCCAGCATTTT.

The V call is TRBV28, the J call TRBJ2-7; 7 bases fit TRBD1. This CDR3 region has 15 residues. CDR1 and CDR2 (germline): MDHEN, SYDVKM. J lost 3 bases, V lost 6 bases, and 11 bases had no gene match. CDR3 residues: CASSPTLGQSYEQYF. CDR3 in DNA: TGTGCCAGCAGCCCCACTTTGGGACAGAGCTACGAGCAGTACTTC. Combining the CDR3 with reference TRBV28 and TRBJ2-7 gives the whole variable domain DVKVTQSSRYLVKRTGEKVFLECVQDMDHENMFWYRQDPGLGLRLIYFSYDVKMKEKGDIPEGYSVSREKKERFSLILESASTNQTSMYLCASSPTLGQSYEQYFGPGTRLTVT.